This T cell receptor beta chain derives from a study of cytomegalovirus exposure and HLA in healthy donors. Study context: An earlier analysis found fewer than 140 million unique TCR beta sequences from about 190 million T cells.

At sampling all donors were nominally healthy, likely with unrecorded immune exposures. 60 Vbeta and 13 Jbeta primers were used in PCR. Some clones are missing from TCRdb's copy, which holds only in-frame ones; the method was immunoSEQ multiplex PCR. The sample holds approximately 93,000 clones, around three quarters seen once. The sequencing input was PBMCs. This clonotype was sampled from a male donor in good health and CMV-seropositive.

This CDR3 is CASSFGQGIDYGYTF. CDR3 bases: TGTGCCAGCAGCTTTGGGCAGGGTATCGACTATGGCTACACCTTC. This chain links TRBV7-6 with TRBJ1-2; tentatively, D is TRBD1 (5 bases). The germline V gene encodes CDR1 SGHVS and CDR2 FNYEAQ. The CDR3 runs to 15 residues. With 3 bases removed from V and 3 bases from J, the gap between germline ends came to 14 bases. The full variable domain, in which reference TRBV7-6 and TRBJ1-2 provide the parts outside the CDR3, is GAGVSQSPRYKVTKRGQDVALRCDPISGHVSLYWYRQALGQGPEFLTYFNYEAQQDKSGLPNDRFSAERPEGSISTLTIQRTEQRDSAMYRCASSFGQGIDYGYTFGSGTRLTVV.